The source of this T cell receptor (beta chain) is a study of blood T cell repertoires in COVID-19. As for the study in general: COVID-19 samples from acute and convalescent phases originated in the United States, Italy and Spain. The cDNA or gDNA used as material had been derived from T cells, B-cell-depleted T cells, or PBMCs.

Under the authors' procedure: Estimation of nucleated cell counts was performed using reference gene primer amplification. Some clones are missing from TCRdb's copy, which holds only in-frame ones; the method was immunoSEQ multiplex PCR. V, J and clone size derive from that table, while D and trimming were established from the DNA sequence. Seen here are about 260,000 clones, 75% to 90% observed once, and the top ten hold roughly 1.8%. Trimming shortened V by 4 bases and J by 1 base, and 9 bases separated the two germline ends. The CDR3 totals 14 residues. Germline CDR1 and CDR2: MNHEY and SMNVEV (reference sequence).

The source of this sequence is a man younger than 45 with active or convalescent COVID-19. This chain connects TRBV27 to TRBJ2-3; D gene unclear. Sequencing was carried out using peripheral blood. This chain's CDR3 is CASSSSSGTDTQYF. CDR3 nucleotides: TGTGCCAGCAGTTCTTCAAGCGGCACAGATACGCAGTATTTT.